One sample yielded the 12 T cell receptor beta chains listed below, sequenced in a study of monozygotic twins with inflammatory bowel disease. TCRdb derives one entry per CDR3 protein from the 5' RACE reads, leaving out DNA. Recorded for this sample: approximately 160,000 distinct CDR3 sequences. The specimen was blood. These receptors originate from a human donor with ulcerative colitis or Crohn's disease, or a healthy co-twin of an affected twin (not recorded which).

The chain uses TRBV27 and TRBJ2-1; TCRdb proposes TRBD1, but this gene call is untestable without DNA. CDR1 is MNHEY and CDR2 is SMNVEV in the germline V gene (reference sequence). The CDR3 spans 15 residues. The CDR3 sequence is CASSLWGPRGNEQFF.

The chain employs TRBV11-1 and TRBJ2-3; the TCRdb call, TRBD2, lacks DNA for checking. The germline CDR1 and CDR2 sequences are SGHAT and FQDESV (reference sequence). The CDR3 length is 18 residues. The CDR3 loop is CASSPGTSGVAWWDTQYF.

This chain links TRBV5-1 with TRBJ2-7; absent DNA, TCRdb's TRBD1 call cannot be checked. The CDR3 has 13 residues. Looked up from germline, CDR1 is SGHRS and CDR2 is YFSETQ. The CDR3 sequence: CASSLNRAHEQYF.

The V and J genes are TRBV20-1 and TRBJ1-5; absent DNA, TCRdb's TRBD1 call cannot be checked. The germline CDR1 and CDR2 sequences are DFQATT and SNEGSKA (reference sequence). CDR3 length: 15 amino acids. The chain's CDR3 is CSARWADGQNQPQHF.

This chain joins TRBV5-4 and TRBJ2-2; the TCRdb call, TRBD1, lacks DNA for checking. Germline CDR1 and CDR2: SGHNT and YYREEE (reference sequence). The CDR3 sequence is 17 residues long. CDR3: CASSLGRGQTNTGELFF.

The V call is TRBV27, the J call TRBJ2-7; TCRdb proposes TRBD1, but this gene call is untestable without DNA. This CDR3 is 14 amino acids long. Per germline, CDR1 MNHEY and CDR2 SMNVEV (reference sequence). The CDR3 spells CASSLNPGLYDQYF.

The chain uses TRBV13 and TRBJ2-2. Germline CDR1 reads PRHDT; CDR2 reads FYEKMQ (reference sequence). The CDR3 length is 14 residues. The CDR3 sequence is CASSPLTPTGELFF.

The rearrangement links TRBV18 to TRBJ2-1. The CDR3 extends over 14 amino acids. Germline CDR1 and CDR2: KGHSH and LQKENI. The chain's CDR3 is CASSPGSDTNEQFF. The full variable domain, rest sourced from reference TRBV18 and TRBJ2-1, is NAGVMQNPRHLVRRRGQEARLRCSPMKGHSHVYWYRQLPEEGLKFMVYLQKENIIDESGMPKERFSAEFPKEGPSILRIQQVVRGDSAAYFCASSPGSDTNEQFFGPGTRLTVL.

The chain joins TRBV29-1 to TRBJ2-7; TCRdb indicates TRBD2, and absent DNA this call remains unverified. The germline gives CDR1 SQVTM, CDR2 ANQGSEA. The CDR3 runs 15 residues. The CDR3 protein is CSAGLAGALSYEQYF.

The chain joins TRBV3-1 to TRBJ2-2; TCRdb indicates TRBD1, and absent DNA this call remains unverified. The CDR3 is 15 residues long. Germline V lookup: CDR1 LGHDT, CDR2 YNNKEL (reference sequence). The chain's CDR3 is CASSQAGARIGELFF.

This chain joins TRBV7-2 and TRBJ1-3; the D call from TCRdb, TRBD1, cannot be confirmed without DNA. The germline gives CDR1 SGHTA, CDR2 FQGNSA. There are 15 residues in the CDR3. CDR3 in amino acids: CASSRDNLSGNTIYF.

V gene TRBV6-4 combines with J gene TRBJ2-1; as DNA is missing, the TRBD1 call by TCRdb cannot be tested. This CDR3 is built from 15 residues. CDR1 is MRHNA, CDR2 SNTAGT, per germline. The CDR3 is CASSPGAANYNEQFF.